This TCR beta chain was retrieved from a study of cytomegalovirus exposure and HLA in healthy donors. Study-wide findings and caveats: Some V segments, TRBV6-2 and TRBV6-3 among them, were indistinguishable and were therefore excluded. There were 150 to 200 TCR beta chains listed as cytomegalovirus-associated.

Primers included in the PCR were 60 Vbeta and 13 Jbeta primers. Method: immunoSEQ multiplex PCR; TCRdb's copy keeps in-frame clones and lacks some. The table records some 180,000 clones, more than 65% of them present only once. This clone is a singleton in its sample. Its antigen is as yet unknown. Germline CDR1 reads PRHDT; CDR2 reads FYEKMQ (reference sequence). This CDR3 region has 16 residues. The origin of this receptor is a girl aged 2-10 years in good health and CMV-seropositive. The rearrangement joins TRBV13 to TRBJ2-5; 14 nucleotides align to TRBD2. Matching the DNA end better, TRBJ2-7 makes the J call doubtful. Sequencing was performed on PBMCs. The CDR3 protein is CASSSATSGGAGEQYF. For the CDR3, the DNA is TGTGCCAGCAGCTCTGCGACTAGCGGGGGGGCCGGCGAGCAGTACTTC.